Listed below are T cell receptor beta chains from one sample, sequenced in a study of tumor and adjacent non-tumor tissue in lung cancer. TCRdb re-called the multiplex PCR reads through MiXCR, storing one row per CDR3 protein. Seen here are tens of thousands of distinct CDR3 sequences, 74% observed once, and the top ten hold roughly a quarter. Sequenced material: distant non-tumor lung tissue. The receptor set was obtained from a woman aged 55-75 years with non-small cell lung cancer. Each CDR3 is given with its conserved first and last residue. A D gene is named only where the DNA matches it firmly. Only some rows state a clone size, as once, few, many or a class for expanded clones.

len	abundance	j_gene	d_gene	v_gene	CDR3aa	CDR3nt
17	NA	TRBJ2-1	TRBD2	TRBV4-3	CASSPTKLAGDYNEHFF	TGTGCTAGCAGTCCGACGAAACTAGCGGGGGACTACAATGAGCACTTCTTC
15	many	TRBJ1-1	NA	TRBV6-5	CASSYGGGPGTEAFF	TGTGCCAGCAGTTACGGGGGCGGGCCGGGCACTGAAGCTTTCTTT
15	NA	TRBJ2-3	NA	TRBV4-3	CASSQGTGGADTQYF	TGCGCCAGCAGCCAAGGGACTGGTGGGGCAGATACCCAGTATTTT
15	NA	TRBJ1-6	NA	TRBV4-1	CASSITSAAYSPLHF	TGCGCCAGCAGCATAACCTCGGCAGCTTATTCACCCCTCCACTTT
16	NA	TRBJ1-6	NA	TRBV6-5	CASVQTEGSYKSPLHF	TGTGCCAGCGTCCAGACAGAGGGCTCCTATAAATCACCCCTCCACTTC
13	NA	TRBJ2-6	NA	TRBV29-1	CSVVSSGTSVLTF	TGCAGCGTTGTTTCCTCTGGGACCAGCGTCCTGACTTTC
18	NA	TRBJ1-3	NA	TRBV6-6	CVSSYPPGTLDSGNTMYF	TGTGTCAGCAGTTACCCCCCAGGGACCCTCGACTCTGGAAACACCATGTATTTT
14	many	TRBJ2-2	TRBD2	TRBV6-1	CASSSGRMPGELFF	TGTGCCAGCAGTAGCGGGAGAATGCCGGGGGAGCTGTTTTTT
12	many	TRBJ2-5	NA	TRBV25-1	CANLIDGETQYF	TGTGCCAATTTAATCGATGGGGAGACCCAGTACTTC
15	medium-sized	TRBJ1-1	NA	TRBV4-1	CASSQEVLGQGEAFF	TGCGCCAGCAGCCAAGAGGTCCTGGGGCAGGGTGAAGCTTTCTTT
12	few	TRBJ2-5	NA	TRBV5-1	CASSLGSETQYF	TGCGCCAGCAGCTTGGGCTCAGAGACCCAGTACTTC
11	NA	TRBJ1-1	NA	TRBV4-2	CASTGEAGAFF	TGCGCCAGCACGGGGGAGGCTGGAGCTTTCTTT
16	NA	TRBJ2-3	TRBD2	TRBV11-3	CASSPGLAGSTDKQYF	TGTGCCAGCAGCCCCGGCCTAGCGGGGTCTACAGATAAGCAGTATTTT
15	many	TRBJ2-1	NA	TRBV7-8	CASSLDKQGHNEQFF	TGTGCCAGCAGCTTAGATAAACAGGGCCACAATGAGCAGTTCTTC
15	NA	TRBJ2-3	TRBD2	TRBV4-3	CTSSQGLAGVDTQYF	TGTACCAGCAGCCAAGGACTAGCGGGGGTAGATACGCAGTATTTT
13	many	TRBJ1-1	NA	TRBV14	CASSLTGRTEAFF	TGTGCCAGCAGCTTAACAGGGAGGACTGAAGCTTTCTTT
13	many	TRBJ2-3	NA	TRBV6-2/TRBV6-3	CASSPGGTDTQYF	TGTGCCAGCAGTCCAGGGGGCACAGATACGCAGTATTTT
14	medium-sized	TRBJ2-1	NA	TRBV6-2/TRBV6-3	CASSRQSSYNEQFF	TGTGCCAGCAGCCGCCAAAGCTCCTACAATGAGCAGTTCTTC
16	NA	TRBJ2-7	NA	TRBV11-2	CAGRLGYAEGPYEQYF	TGTGCCGGCAGGTTAGGATACGCGGAGGGCCCCTACGAGCAGTACTTC
15	many	TRBJ1-2	NA	TRBV28	CASSPSGTSSYGYTF	TGTGCCAGCAGTCCTTCCGGGACTTCCAGCTATGGCTACACCTTC
14	NA	TRBJ1-1	NA	TRBV5-4	CASSFAWLDNEAFF	TGTGCCAGCAGCTTTGCATGGCTTGACAATGAAGCTTTCTTT
13	medium-sized	TRBJ1-1	NA	TRBV10-1	CASTAEMGTEAFF	TGCGCCAGCACGGCCGAAATGGGAACTGAAGCTTTCTTT
17	NA	TRBJ2-1	TRBD2	TRBV6-2/TRBV6-3	CTSSPTSGRAAIDEQFF	TGTACCAGCAGCCCGACTAGCGGGAGGGCCGCAATCGATGAGCAGTTCTTC
15	NA	TRBJ2-3	NA	TRBV11-2	CASGATGTATNTQYF	TGCGCCAGCGGCGCCACCGGGACGGCCACAAATACGCAGTATTTT
15	NA	TRBJ1-5	TRBD1	TRBV2	CASCDHNRDSQPQHF	TGTGCCAGCTGTGACCACAACAGGGACAGTCAGCCCCAGCATTTT
13	NA	TRBJ2-1	NA	TRBV16	CASTTDLYNEHFF	TGTGCCAGCACAACTGATCTTTACAACGAGCACTTCTTC
15	NA	TRBJ2-2	NA	TRBV6-5	CANTPRQANTGELFF	TGTGCCAACACTCCCAGGCAGGCAAACACCGGGGAGCTGTTTTTT
15	medium-sized	TRBJ2-4	NA	TRBV11-3	CASSLFDGQGDIQYF	TGTGCCAGCAGCTTATTCGATGGGCAGGGCGACATTCAGTACTTC
15	NA	TRBJ2-7	NA	TRBV5-1	CASSQRDEGVYEQYF	TGCGCCAGCAGCCAACGGGACGAAGGGGTCTACGAGCAGTACTTC
17	once	TRBJ2-5	NA	TRBV7-8	CASSPRGAGLRQEIHYF	TGTGCCAGCAGCCCCCGAGGCGCCGGCCTAAGGCAAGAGATCCATTACTTC
14	once	TRBJ2-7	TRBD1	TRBV11-2	CASNRDRTGGEQYF	TGTGCCAGCAACCGGGACAGGACAGGGGGAGAGCAGTACTTC
16	NA	TRBJ1-4	NA	TRBV4-3	CASSQDTRVTNEKLYF	TGCGCCAGCAGCCAAGATACGAGGGTGACTAATGAAAAACTGTATTTT
14	NA	TRBJ1-2	NA	TRBV6-1	CVSVRTIANYGYTF	TGTGTCAGCGTGAGGACAATAGCTAACTATGGCTACACCTTC
15	NA	TRBJ1-1	NA	TRBV12-3/TRBV12-4	CASSPGSGRVHEAFF	TGTGCCAGCAGCCCGGGAAGCGGCAGGGTACACGAAGCTTTCTTT
14	NA	TRBJ1-5	NA	TRBV6-2/TRBV6-3	CASTGGGKEQSQHF	TGTGCCAGCACGGGTGGGGGAAAGGAGCAGTCCCAGCATTTT
15	NA	TRBJ2-3	NA	TRBV29-1	CSVKGAGGISDTRYF	TGCAGCGTCAAAGGGGCTGGGGGAATTTCAGATACGCGGTATTTT
20	NA	TRBJ2-2	NA	TRBV6-6	CASSPWQGRSHVPNTRELFF	TGTGCCAGCAGTCCCTGGCAGGGACGAAGCCACGTCCCGAACACCAGGGAGCTGTTTTTT
14	once	TRBJ1-1	NA	TRBV11-2	CAGGTGQGNTEAFF	TGTGCCGGCGGCACGGGACAAGGTAACACTGAAGCTTTCTTT
15	NA	TRBJ1-6	NA	TRBV6-2/TRBV6-3	CTSSYFRIENSPLHF	TGTACCAGCAGTTACTTTAGGATTGAAAATTCACCCCTACACTTT
13	NA	TRBJ2-1	NA	TRBV11-2	CASNGRFRNEQLF	TGTGCCAGCAACGGGCGGTTTCGCAATGAGCAGCTCTTC
15	NA	TRBJ2-7	NA	TRBV12-3/TRBV12-4	CASSSIEELAYEQYF	TGTGCCAGCAGCTCTATTGAGGAACTAGCTTACGAGCAGTATTTC
15	NA	TRBJ1-1	TRBD1	TRBV4-3	CARSGTGGCGTEAFF	TGCGCCAGGAGCGGAACAGGGGGGTGTGGGACTGAAGCTTTCTTT
14	NA	TRBJ2-2	NA	TRBV5-4	CASSFGSNTGELFF	TGTGCCAGCAGCTTTGGTAGTAACACCGGGGAGCTGTTTTTC
15	NA	TRBJ1-2	NA	TRBV4-3	CASSPRTATPYGYTF	TGCGCCAGCAGCCCACGGACAGCAACTCCCTATGGCTACACCTTC
16	NA	TRBJ2-3	NA	TRBV6-5	CASSPLFIQSTDTQYF	TGTGCCAGCAGTCCCCTATTCATTCAATCCACAGATACACAGTATTTT
14	few	TRBJ2-7	TRBD1	TRBV11-1	CASSRGQSSYEQYF	TGTGCCAGCAGCCGGGGACAGAGCTCCTACGAGCAGTACTTC
16	NA	TRBJ2-3	TRBD1	TRBV12-3/TRBV12-4	CTIGSTGTGATDTQYF	TGTACCATCGGTTCAACCGGGACAGGGGCGACAGATACGCAGTATTTT
15	once	TRBJ2-3	NA	TRBV6-1	CASVLLQGNTDTQYF	TGTGCCAGCGTCTTATTGCAGGGAAACACAGATACGCAGTATTTT
13	NA	TRBJ1-2	NA	TRBV28	CAITPRASYGYTF	TGTGCCATCACCCCCCGGGCATCCTATGGCTACACCTTC
15	many	TRBJ2-3	TRBD1	TRBV7-3	CASSIGTGSTDTQYF	TGTGCCAGCAGCATCGGGACAGGTAGCACAGATACGCAGTATTTT
14	NA	TRBJ2-7	NA	TRBV11-3	CASSLVTGTHEQCF	TGTGCCAGCAGCTTAGTTACGGGAACCCACGAGCAGTGCTTC
14	many	TRBJ2-7	NA	TRBV28	CASSPVGNSYEQYF	TGTGCCAGCAGTCCCGTGGGGAACTCCTACGAGCAGTACTTC
15	NA	TRBJ2-7	NA	TRBV29-1	CSVVGTPSSDYEQYF	TGCAGCGTTGTGGGGACACCCAGCTCAGACTACGAGCAGTACTTC
11	NA	TRBJ2-1	NA	TRBV29-1	CNVIRTYEQFF	TGCAACGTTATACGGACCTACGAGCAGTTCTTC
16	once	TRBJ2-1	TRBD1	TRBV5-1	CASSVVPDRGANEQFF	TGCGCCAGCAGCGTGGTACCGGACAGGGGTGCCAATGAGCAGTTCTTC
13	few	TRBJ1-1	NA	TRBV11-3	CASSKQKNTEASF	TGTGCCAGCAGCAAACAGAAGAACACTGAAGCTTCCTTT
15	NA	TRBJ1-2	NA	TRBV6-2/TRBV6-3	CASSYELNRDHGYAF	TGTGCCAGCAGTTACGAGTTGAACAGAGACCATGGCTACGCCTTC
15	NA	TRBJ2-1	NA	TRBV4-3	CASTQDPRGMNEQFF	TGCGCCAGCACCCAAGATCCAAGAGGGATGAATGAGCAGTTCTTC